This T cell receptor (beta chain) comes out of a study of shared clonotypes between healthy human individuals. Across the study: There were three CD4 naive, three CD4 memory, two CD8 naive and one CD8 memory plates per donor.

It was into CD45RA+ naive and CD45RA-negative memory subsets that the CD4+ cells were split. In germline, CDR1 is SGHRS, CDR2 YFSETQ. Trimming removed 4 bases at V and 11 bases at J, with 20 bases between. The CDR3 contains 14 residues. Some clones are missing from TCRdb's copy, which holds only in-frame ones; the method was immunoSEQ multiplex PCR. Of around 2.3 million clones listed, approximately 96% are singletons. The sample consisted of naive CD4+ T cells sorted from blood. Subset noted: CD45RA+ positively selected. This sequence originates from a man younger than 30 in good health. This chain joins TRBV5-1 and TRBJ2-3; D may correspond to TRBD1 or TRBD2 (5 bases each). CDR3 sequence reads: CASSDLRGPIGQYF. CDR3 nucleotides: TGCGCCAGCAGCGACCTGAGGGGACCGATTGGGCAGTATTTT.